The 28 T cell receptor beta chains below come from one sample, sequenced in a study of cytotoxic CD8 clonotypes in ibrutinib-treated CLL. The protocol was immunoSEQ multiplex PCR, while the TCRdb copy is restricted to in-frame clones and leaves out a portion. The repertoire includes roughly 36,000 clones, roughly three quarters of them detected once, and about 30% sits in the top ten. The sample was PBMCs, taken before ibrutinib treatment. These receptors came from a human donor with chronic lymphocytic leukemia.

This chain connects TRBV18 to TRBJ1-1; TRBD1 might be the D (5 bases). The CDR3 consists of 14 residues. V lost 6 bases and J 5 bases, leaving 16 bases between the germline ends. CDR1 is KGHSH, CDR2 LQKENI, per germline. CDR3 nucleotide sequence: TGTGCCAGCTCCAGTGGGCCAGGGAGGACTGAAGCTTTCTTT. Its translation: CASSSGPGRTEAFF.

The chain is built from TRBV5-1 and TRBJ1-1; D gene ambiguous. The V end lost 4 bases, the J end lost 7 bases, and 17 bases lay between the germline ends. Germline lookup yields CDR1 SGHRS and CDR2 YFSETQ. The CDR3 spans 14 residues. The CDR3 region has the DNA TGCGCCAGCAGCATTGGACTCGGGCGGCATGAAGCTTTCTTT. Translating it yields CASSIGLGRHEAFF.

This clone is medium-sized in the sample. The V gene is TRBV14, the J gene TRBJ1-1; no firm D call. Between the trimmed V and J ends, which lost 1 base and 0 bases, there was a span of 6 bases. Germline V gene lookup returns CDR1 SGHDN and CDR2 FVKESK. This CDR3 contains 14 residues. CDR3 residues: CASSQVTLNTEAFF. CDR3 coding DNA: TGTGCCAGCAGCCAAGTAACTTTGAACACTGAAGCTTTCTTT.

The CDR3 loop is CASSRAGQGGTEAFF. The CDR3 DNA reads TGCGCCAGCAGCAGGGCAGGACAGGGGGGCACTGAAGCTTTCTTT. The J gene is TRBJ1-1, the V gene TRBV5-1, with 10 bases fitting TRBD1. The J segment lost 4 bases and the V segment lost 4 bases, leaving 7 bases of the junction unmatched. Germline lookup yields CDR1 SGHRS and CDR2 YFSETQ. This CDR3 region has 15 residues.

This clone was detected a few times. The chain's CDR3 is CASSDSTSGYYGELFF. DNA of the CDR3: TGTGCCAGCAGTGACTCGACCTCCGGGTATTACGGGGAGCTGTTTTTT. The J gene is TRBJ2-2, the V gene TRBV6-4, with unresolved D. The CDR3 has 16 residues. Trimming took 0 bases from V and 7 from J, leaving 15 bases between them. The germline gives CDR1 MRHNA, CDR2 SNTAGT.

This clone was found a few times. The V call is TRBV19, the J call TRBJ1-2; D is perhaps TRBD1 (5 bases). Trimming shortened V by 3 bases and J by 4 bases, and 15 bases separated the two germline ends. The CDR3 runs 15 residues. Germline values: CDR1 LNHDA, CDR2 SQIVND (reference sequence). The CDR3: CASSIARAAGYGYTF. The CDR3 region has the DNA TGTGCCAGTAGTATCGCCAGGGCCGCCGGCTATGGCTACACCTTC. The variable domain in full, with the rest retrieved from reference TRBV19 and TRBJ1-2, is DGGITQSPKYLFRKEGQNVTLSCEQNLNHDAMYWYRQDPGQGLRLIYYSQIVNDFQKGDIAEGYSVSREKKESFPLTVTSAQKNPTAFYLCASSIARAAGYGYTFGSGTRLTVV.

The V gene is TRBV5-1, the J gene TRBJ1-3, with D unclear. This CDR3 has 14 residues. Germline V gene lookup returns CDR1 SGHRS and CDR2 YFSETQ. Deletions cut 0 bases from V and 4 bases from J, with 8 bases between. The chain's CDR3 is CASSLDSQGNTIYF. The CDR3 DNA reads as TGCGCCAGCAGCTTGGACTCACAGGGAAACACCATATATTTT.

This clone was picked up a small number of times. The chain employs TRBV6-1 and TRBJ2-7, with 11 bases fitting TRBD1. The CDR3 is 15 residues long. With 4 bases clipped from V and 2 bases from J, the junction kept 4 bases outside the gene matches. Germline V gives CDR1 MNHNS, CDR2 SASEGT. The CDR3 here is CASSAPGQGAYEQYF. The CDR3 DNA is TGTGCCAGCAGTGCTCCGGGACAGGGGGCCTACGAGCAGTACTTC.

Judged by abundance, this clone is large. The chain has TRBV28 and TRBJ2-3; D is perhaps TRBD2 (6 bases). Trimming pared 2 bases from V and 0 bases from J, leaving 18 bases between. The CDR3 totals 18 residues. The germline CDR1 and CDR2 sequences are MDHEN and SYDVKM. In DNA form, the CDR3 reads TGTGCCAGCAGTTTAGAAAGGCTTGGGGGGAAAAGCACAGATACGCAGTATTTT. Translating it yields CASSLERLGGKSTDTQYF.

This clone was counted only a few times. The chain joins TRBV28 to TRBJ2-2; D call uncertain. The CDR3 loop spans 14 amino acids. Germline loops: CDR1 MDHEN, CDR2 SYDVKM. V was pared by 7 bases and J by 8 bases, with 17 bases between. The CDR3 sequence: CASIRRKTAGELFF. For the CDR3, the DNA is TGTGCCAGCATCCGCAGGAAAACGGCGGGGGAGCTGTTTTTT.

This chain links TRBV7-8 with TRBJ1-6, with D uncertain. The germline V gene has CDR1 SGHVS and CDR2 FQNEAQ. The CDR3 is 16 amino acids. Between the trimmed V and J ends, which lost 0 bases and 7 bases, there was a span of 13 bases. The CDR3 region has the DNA TGTGCCAGCAGCTTAGCCCGGTTCCGGAGGAATTCACCCCTCCACTTT. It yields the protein CASSLARFRRNSPLHF.

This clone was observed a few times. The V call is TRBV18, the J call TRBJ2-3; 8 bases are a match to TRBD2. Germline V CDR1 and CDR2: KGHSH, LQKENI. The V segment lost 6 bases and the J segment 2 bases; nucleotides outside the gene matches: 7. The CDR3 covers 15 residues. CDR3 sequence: CASSPLAGSTDTQYF. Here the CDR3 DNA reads TGTGCCAGCTCTCCCCTAGCGGGTTCCACAGATACGCAGTATTTT.

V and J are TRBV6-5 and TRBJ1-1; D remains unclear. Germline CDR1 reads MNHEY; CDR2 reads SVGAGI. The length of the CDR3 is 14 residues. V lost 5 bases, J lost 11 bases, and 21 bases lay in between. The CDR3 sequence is CASSTLGRRGGAFF. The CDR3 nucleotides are TGTGCCAGCAGTACCCTAGGGCGTCGAGGTGGGGCTTTCTTT.

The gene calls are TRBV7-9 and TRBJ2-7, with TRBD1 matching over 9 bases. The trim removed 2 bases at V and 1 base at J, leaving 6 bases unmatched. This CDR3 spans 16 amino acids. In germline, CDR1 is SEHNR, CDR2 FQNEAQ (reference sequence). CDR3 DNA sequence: TGTGCCAGCAGCTTACACCTTGGGACAGGGTCCTACGAGCAGTACTTC. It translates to CASSLHLGTGSYEQYF.

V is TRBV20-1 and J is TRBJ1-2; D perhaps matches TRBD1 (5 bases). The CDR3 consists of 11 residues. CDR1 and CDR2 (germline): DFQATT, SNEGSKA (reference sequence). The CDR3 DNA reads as TGCAGACCTCAGGGCAACTATGGCTACACCTTC. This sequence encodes CRPQGNYGYTF.

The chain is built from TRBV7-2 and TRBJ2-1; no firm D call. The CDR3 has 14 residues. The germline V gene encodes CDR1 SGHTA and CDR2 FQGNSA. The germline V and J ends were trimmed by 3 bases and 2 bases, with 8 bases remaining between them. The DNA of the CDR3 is TGTGCCAGCAGCTTGACTCGTACCTACAATGAGCAGTTCTTC. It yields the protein CASSLTRTYNEQFF.

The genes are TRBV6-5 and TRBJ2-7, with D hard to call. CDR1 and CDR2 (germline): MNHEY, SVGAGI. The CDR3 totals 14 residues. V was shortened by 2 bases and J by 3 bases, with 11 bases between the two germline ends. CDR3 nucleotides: TGTGCCAGCAGTTACGGGGTGAGAGGCTACGAGCAGTACTTC. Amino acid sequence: CASSYGVRGYEQYF.

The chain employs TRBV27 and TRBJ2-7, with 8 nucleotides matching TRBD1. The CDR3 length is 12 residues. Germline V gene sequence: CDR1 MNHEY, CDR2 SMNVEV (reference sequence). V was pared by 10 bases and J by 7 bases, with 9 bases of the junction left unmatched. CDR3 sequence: CATRTGLWEQYF. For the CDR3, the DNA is TGTGCCACCAGGACAGGGCTGTGGGAGCAGTACTTC.

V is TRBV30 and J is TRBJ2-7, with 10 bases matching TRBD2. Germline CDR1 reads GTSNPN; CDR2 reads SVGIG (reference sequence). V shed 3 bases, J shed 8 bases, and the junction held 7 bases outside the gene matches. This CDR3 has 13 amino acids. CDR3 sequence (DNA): TGTGCCTGGAGACTAGCGGGATTTAAAAAGCAGTACTTC. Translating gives CAWRLAGFKKQYF.

The CDR3 is CASSSPGTGGSPLHF. The CDR3 region has the DNA TGTGCCAGCAGTTCGCCCGGGACAGGGGGTTCACCCCTCCACTTT. The J gene is TRBJ1-6, the V gene TRBV28, with 11 positions matching TRBD1. CDR3 length equals 15 residues. CDR1 and CDR2 (germline): MDHEN, SYDVKM. After removal of 4 bases from V and 9 bases from J, the junction contained 5 bases not matched to a gene.

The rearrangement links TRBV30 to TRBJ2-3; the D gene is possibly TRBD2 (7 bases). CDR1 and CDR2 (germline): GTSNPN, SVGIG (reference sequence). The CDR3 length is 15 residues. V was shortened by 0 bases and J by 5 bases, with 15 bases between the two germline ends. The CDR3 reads CAWSVRGGAGDTQYF. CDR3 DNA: TGTGCCTGGAGTGTAAGAGGGGGGGCGGGAGATACGCAGTATTTT.

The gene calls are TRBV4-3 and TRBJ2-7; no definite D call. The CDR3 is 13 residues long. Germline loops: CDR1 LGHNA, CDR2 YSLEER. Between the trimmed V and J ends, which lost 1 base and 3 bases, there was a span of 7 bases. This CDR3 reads CASSQGFNYEQYF. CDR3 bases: TGCGCCAGCAGCCAAGGGTTCAACTACGAGCAGTACTTC.

CDR3 nucleotide sequence: TGTGCCAGCAGTTCTCTGGTGGGGGGGTCGCAGTTCTTC. Translation gives CASSSLVGGSQFF. The genes are TRBV7-6 and TRBJ2-1; 7 nucleotides agree with TRBD2. After removal of 6 bases from V and 12 bases from J, the junction contained 11 bases not matched to a gene. CDR1 SGHVS and CDR2 FNYEAQ come from the germline V gene. The CDR3 length is 13 residues.

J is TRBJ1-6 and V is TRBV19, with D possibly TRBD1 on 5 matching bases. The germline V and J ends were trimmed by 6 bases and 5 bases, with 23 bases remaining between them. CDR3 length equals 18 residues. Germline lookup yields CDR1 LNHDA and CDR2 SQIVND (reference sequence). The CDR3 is CASSTRVRGAVDNSPLHF. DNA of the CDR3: TGTGCCAGTAGCACCCGCGTTCGGGGCGCGGTCGATAATTCACCCCTCCACTTT.

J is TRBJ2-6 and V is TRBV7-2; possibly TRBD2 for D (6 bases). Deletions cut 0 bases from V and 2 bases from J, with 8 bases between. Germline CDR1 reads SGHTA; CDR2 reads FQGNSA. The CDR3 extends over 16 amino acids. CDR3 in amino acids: CASSLAPGAGANVLTF. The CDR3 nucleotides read TGTGCCAGCAGCTTAGCGCCGGGGGCTGGGGCCAACGTCCTGACTTTC.

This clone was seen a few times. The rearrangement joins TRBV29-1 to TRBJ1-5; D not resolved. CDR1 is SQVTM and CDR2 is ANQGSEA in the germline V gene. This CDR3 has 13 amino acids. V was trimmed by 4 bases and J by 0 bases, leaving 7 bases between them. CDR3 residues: CSVAENSNQPQHF. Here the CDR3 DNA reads TGCAGCGTTGCCGAAAATAGCAATCAGCCCCAGCATTTT.

DNA of the CDR3: TGTGCCAGCAGCCCGGACTCTTTGGGCACTGAAGCTTTCTTT. Its translation is CASSPDSLGTEAFF. The chain recombines TRBV7-2 with TRBJ1-1; D ambiguous. The V end was cut by 5 bases, the J end by 4 bases, with 14 bases between. CDR1 SGHTA and CDR2 FQGNSA come from the germline V gene. This CDR3 region has 14 residues.

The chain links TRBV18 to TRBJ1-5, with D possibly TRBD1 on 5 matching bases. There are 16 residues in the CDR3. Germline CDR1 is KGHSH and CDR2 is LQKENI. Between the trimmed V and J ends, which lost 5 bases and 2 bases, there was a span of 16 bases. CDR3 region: CASSETDRFRNQPQHF. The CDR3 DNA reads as TGTGCCAGCTCAGAGACAGACAGATTTCGCAATCAGCCCCAGCATTTT. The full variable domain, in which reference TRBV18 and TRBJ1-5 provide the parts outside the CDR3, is NAGVMQNPRHLVRRRGQEARLRCSPMKGHSHVYWYRQLPEEGLKFMVYLQKENIIDESGMPKERFSAEFPKEGPSILRIQQVVRGDSAAYFCASSETDRFRNQPQHFGDGTRLSIL.